This T cell receptor (beta chain) was documented in a study of blood T cell repertoires in COVID-19 (dated by TCRdb to 2019 to 2021). Study-level background: Samples covering the acute and convalescent phases of COVID-19 were provided by collaborators in the United States, Italy and Spain. The repertoires were made available in a free public database intended to serve as a resource for research on the immune response to SARS-CoV-2. The material from the prospective study consisted of cDNA or gDNA derived from T cells, B-cell-depleted T cells, or PBMCs. The samples were drawn from two sources: the first 160 participants of the ongoing ImmuneRACE study, and fewer than 1,500 subjects contributed by 6 global collaborators. HLA class I and class II types, where available, came from metadata supplied by the sample provider rather than from assay-based typing. The dataset comprised deeply sampled blood TCRbeta repertoires from subjects exposed to, actively infected with, or recovered from COVID-19. A de-identified subject ID, COVID-19 status, age in years and sex were almost always included in the sample metadata. General study outcomes and caveats: The quantity of clinical and demographic metadata differed by source and by participant and was supplied without curation.

Each collaborating institution followed its own protocols to collect whole blood in K2EDTA tubes. For TCRbeta analysis, collaborator samples were shipped as frozen whole blood, as isolated PBMCs, or as DNA extracted from either sample type. The CDR3 goes from the cysteine to the phenylalanine over 16 residues. Only CDR3 DNA remains: 48 bases, in frame from the first base. The germline V gene (reference sequence) gives CDR1 as MNHEY and CDR2 as SMNVEV. V loses 4 bases at its end and J loses 0 bases; junction bases beyond the gene matches: 5. This clone was counted only a few times. It lacks a known antigen. It has no much larger one-base neighbor in the sample; base qualities were not kept. The immunoSEQ Assay, a bias-controlled multiplex PCR, was used to amplify TCRbeta CDR3 regions from genomic DNA. In the original analysis: Within the assay, amplification of reference gene primers was used to estimate how many nucleated cells each sample contained. To quantify the absolute abundance of each unique TCRbeta CDR3 rearrangement, sequence reads were collapsed and filtered. For each sample, productive Simpson clonality was calculated as the square root of Simpson's diversity index across productive rearrangements. Imported from immuneACCESS, the table was reduced by TCRdb to in-frame sequences with V and J called. These copies leave out some clones; in studies compared against another copy, an unresolved V gene accounts for under half, and the cause of the remainder is not known. V, J and clone size are taken as reported in that table, and D and trimming were inferred from the DNA itself. Present in this sample are about 87,000 clones, around nine tenths of which were seen just once. Jointly, the top ten make up roughly 5.4% of the sample.

Recombination connected TRBV27 to TRBJ1-5; TRBD1 matches 8 bases in the middle. This receptor was obtained from a man aged 35 to 55 with acute or convalescent COVID-19. Sequenced material: peripheral blood. The CDR3 reads as follows: CASSSGGAFSNQPQHF. The DNA sequence is TGTGCCAGCAGTTCAGGGGGCGCGTTTAGCAATCAGCCCCAGCATTTT.